What follows are 5 T cell receptor beta chains derived from one specimen sequenced in a study of blood T cell repertoires in COVID-19. Libraries were prepared by immunoSEQ multiplex PCR; TCRdb keeps only in-frame clonotypes and omits some of them. Of about 68,000 clones in the sample, around four fifths were seen once. The sample taken for sequencing was peripheral blood. Receptors were obtained from a woman aged 50 to 60 with acute or convalescent COVID-19.

This chain uses TRBV2 with TRBJ2-7, with D unresolved. The CDR3 covers 14 residues. Germline-derived CDR1 and CDR2 are SNHLY and FYNNEI. V lost 1 base to trimming and J lost 2 bases, with 9 bases between them. CDR3 coding DNA: TGTGCCAGCAGTGAAGTATTGGCTCCCTACGAGCAGTACTTC. This sequence encodes CASSEVLAPYEQYF.

In its sample, this clone was seen once. The J gene is TRBJ1-2, the V gene TRBV7-9, with D hard to call. The CDR3 length is 14 residues. The germline V gene encodes CDR1 SEHNR and CDR2 FQNEAQ (reference sequence). V was clipped by 4 bases and J by 1 base, with 10 bases between them. The CDR3 DNA reads as TGTGCCAGCAGCTCCGGAGACTTTAACTATGGCTACACCTTC. It is translated as CASSSGDFNYGYTF.

V and J are TRBV3-1 (or the pseudogene TRBV3-2) and TRBJ1-6; no clear D. Germline V gene lookup returns CDR1 LGHDT and CDR2 YNNKEL (reference sequence). V was pared by 1 base and J by 9 bases, with 16 bases between. The CDR3 is made up of 16 amino acids. CDR3 in amino acids: CASSQGAGNIASPLHF. DNA for the CDR3: TGTGCCAGCAGCCAAGGGGCGGGCAATATCGCTTCACCCCTCCACTTT.

The genes are TRBV6-5 and TRBJ1-3; TRBD1 matches at 7 bases. Looked up from germline, CDR1 is MNHEY and CDR2 is SVGAGI. This CDR3 has 15 residues. After removal of 4 bases from V and 4 bases from J, the junction contained 7 bases not matched to a gene. CDR3 amino acids: CASSFDRAAGNTIYF. In nucleotides, the CDR3 is TGTGCCAGCAGTTTTGACAGGGCGGCCGGAAACACCATATATTTT.

This chain uses TRBV19 with TRBJ2-1; 9 nucleotides line up with TRBD1. J was trimmed by 9 bases and V by 6 bases; bases with no gene match: 6. The length of the CDR3 is 13 residues. In germline, CDR1 is LNHDA, CDR2 SQIVND (reference sequence). CDR3 nucleotide sequence: TGTGCCAGTAGCCCAGACAGGGGGATTGAGCAGTTCTTC. Translation: CASSPDRGIEQFF.